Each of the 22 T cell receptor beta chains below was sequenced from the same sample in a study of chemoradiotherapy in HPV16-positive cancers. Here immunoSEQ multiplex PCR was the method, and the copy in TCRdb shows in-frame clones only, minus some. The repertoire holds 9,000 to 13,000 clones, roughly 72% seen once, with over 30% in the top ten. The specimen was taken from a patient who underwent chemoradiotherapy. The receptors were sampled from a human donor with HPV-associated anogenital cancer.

DNA of the CDR3: TGTGCCAGCAGCTTGAGGACTAGCGGGACGGGGCGGGAGCTGTTTTTT. Encoded protein: CASSLRTSGTGRELFF. The chain joins TRBV9 to TRBJ2-2; 12 nucleotides match TRBD2. V gave up 4 bases and J gave up 9 bases; unmatched junction bases: 10. Germline loops: CDR1 SGDLS, CDR2 YYNGEE. The CDR3 has 16 amino acids. Combining the CDR3 with reference TRBV9 and TRBJ2-2 gives the whole variable domain DSGVTQTPKHLITATGQRVTLRCSPRSGDLSVYWYQQSLDQGLQFLIQYYNGEERAKGNILERFSAQQFPDLHSELNLSSLELGDSALYFCASSLRTSGTGRELFFGEGSRLTVL.

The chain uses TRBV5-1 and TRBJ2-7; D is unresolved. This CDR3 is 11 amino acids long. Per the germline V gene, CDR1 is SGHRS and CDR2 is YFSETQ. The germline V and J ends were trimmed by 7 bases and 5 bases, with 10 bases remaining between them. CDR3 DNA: TGCGCCAGCGACTCGGGTCACGAGCAGTACTTC. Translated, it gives CASDSGHEQYF.

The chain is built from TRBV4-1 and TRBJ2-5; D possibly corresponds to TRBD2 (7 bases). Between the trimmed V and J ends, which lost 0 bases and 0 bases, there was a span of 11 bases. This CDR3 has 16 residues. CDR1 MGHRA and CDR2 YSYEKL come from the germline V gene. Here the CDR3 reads CASSQEGGVYQETQYF. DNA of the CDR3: TGCGCCAGCAGCCAAGAAGGGGGGGTGTACCAAGAGACCCAGTACTTC.

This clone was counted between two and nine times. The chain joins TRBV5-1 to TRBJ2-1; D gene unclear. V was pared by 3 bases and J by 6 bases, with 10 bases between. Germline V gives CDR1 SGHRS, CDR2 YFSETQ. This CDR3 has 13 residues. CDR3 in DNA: TGCGCCAGCAGCTGGGTGGGCCTCAATGAGCAGTTCTTC. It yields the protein CASSWVGLNEQFF.

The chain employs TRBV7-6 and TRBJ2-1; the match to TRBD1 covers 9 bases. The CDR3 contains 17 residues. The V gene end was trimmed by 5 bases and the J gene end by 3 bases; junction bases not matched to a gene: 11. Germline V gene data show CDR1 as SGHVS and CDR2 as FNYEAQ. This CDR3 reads CASSLPPGQGIYNEQFF. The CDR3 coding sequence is TGTGCCAGCAGCCTACCTCCGGGACAGGGTATCTACAATGAGCAGTTCTTC.

The CDR3 bases are TGTGCCAGCAGCCAGCATTGGCGGGGTGGGGACGAGCAGTACGTC. Amino acid sequence: CASSQHWRGGDEQYV. This chain joins TRBV6-1 and TRBJ2-7; tentative D call: TRBD2 (6 bases). This CDR3 has 15 amino acids. The germline V gene has CDR1 MNHNS and CDR2 SASEGT. Trimming cost V 6 bases and J 5 bases, with 20 bases left between them.

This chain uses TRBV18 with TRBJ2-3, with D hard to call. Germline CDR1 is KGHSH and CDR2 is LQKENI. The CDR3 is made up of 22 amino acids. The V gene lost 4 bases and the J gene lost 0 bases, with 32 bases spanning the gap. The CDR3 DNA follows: TGTGCCAGCTCACTACGCGGACCGCCGGGCCCAGACTTTCGACTTAGCACAGATACGCAGTATTTT. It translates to CASSLRGPPGPDFRLSTDTQYF.

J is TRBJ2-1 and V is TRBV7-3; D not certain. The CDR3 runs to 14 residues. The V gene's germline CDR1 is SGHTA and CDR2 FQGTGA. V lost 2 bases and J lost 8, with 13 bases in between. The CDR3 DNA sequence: TGTGCCAGCAGCTTAGACGGTCCTCTGGATGAGCAGTTCTTC. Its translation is CASSLDGPLDEQFF.

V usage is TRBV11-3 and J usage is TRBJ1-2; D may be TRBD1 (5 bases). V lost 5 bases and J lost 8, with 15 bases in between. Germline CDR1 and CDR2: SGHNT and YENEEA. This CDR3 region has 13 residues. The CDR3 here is CASSQFGARGYTF. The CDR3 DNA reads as TGTGCCAGCAGCCAATTCGGGGCGAGAGGCTACACCTTC.

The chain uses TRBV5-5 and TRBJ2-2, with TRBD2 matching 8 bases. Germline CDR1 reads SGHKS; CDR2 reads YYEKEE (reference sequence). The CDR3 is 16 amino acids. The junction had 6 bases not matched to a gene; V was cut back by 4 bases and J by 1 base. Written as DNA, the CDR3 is TGTGCCAGCAGCGCTACTAGCGGCGTGAACACCGGGGAGCTGTTTTTT. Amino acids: CASSATSGVNTGELFF.

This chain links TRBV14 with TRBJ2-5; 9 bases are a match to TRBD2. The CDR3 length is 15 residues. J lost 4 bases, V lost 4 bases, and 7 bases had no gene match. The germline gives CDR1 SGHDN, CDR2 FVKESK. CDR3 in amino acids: CASSPLTSGAETQYF. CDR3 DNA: TGTGCCAGCAGCCCCCTGACTAGCGGAGCAGAGACCCAGTACTTC.

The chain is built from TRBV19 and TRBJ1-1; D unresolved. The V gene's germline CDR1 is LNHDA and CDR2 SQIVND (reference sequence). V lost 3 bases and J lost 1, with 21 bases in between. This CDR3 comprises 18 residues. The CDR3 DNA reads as TGTGCCAGTAGTATCCCATCACGGGGAAAGTTGAAGAACACTGAAGCTTTCTTT. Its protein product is CASSIPSRGKLKNTEAFF.

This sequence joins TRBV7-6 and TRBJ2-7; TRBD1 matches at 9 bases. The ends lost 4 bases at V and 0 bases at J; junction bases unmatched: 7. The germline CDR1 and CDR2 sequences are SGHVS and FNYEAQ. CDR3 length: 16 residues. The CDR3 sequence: CASSSPGQGFSYEQYV. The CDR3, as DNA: TGTGCCAGCAGCTCCCCCGGACAGGGGTTCTCCTACGAGCAGTACGTC.

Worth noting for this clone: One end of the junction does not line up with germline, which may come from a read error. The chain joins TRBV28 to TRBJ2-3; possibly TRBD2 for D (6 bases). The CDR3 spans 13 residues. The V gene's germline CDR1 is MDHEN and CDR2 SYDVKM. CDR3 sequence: CACREAGTDTQYF. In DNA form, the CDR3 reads TGTGCCTGCAGGGAGGCGGGGACAGATACGCAGTATTTT.

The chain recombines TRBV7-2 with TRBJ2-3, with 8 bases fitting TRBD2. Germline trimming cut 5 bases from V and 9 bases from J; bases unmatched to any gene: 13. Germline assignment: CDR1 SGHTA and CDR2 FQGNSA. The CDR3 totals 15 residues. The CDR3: CASSPQGAGAHTQYF. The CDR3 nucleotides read TGTGCCAGCAGCCCCCAGGGAGCGGGAGCACACACGCAGTATTTT. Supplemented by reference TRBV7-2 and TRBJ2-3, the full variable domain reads GAGVSQSPSNKVTEKGKDVELRCDPISGHTALYWYRQSLGQGLEFLIYFQGNSAPDKSGLPSDRFSAERTGGSVSTLTIQRTQQEDSAVYLCASSPQGAGAHTQYFGPGTRLTVL.

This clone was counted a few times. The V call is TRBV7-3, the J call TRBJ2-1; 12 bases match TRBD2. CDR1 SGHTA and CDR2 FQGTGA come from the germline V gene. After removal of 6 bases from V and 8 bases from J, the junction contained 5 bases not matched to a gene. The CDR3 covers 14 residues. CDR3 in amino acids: CASRAGLAGDEQFF. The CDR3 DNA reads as TGTGCCAGCAGGGCGGGACTAGCGGGCGATGAGCAGTTCTTC.

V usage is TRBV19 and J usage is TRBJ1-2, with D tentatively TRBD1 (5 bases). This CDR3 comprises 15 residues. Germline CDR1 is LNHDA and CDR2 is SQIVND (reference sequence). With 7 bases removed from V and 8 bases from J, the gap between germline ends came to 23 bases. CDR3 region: CASMDNIRGLGGYTF. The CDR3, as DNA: TGTGCCAGTATGGACAATATTAGAGGCTTGGGAGGCTACACCTTC.

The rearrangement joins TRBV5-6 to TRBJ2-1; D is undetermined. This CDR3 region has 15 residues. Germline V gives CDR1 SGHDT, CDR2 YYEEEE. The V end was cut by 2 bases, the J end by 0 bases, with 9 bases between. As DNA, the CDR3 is TGTGCCAGCAGCTTTCGGGTAGGCTCCTACAATGAGCAGTTCTTC. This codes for CASSFRVGSYNEQFF.

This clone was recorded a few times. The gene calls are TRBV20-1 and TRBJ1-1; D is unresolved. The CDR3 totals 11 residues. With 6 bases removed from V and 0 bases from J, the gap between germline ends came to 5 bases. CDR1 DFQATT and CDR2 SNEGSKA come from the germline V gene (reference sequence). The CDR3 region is CSAAVNTEAFF. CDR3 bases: TGCAGTGCAGCAGTGAACACTGAAGCTTTCTTT.

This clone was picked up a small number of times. For the CDR3, the DNA is TGTGCCAGTAGACCACAGGGACCGCAGAACACTGAAGCTTTCTTT. It translates to CASRPQGPQNTEAFF. J is TRBJ1-1 and V is TRBV19; D possibly corresponds to TRBD1 (6 bases). In germline, CDR1 is LNHDA, CDR2 SQIVND (reference sequence). The CDR3 covers 15 residues. Deletions cut 6 bases from V and 1 base from J, with 15 bases between.

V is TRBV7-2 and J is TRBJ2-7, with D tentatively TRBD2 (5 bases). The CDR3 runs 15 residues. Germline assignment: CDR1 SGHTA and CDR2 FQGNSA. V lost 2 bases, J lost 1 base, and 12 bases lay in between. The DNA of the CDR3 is TGTGCCAGCAGCTTAAAGGTGGGAGAGTCCTACGAGCAGTACTTC. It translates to CASSLKVGESYEQYF.

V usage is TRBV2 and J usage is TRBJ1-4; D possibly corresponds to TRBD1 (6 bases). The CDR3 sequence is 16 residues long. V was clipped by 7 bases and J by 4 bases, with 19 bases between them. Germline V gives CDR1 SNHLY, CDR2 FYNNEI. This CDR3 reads CASTRNRGGHNEKLFF. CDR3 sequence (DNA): TGTGCCAGCACTAGAAATCGGGGGGGGCATAATGAAAAACTGTTTTTT.